Listed below are T cell receptor beta chains from one sample, sequenced in a study of T-cell memory formation after mild COVID-19. Via MiXCR, TCRdb re-called the 5' RACE reads, giving one row per CDR3 protein. The table lists 300,000 to 350,000 distinct CDR3 sequences, around 13% of them singletons. The sequenced material came from PBMCs or a T cell subset sorted from them (not recorded which). These receptor sequences come from a man in his late teens or twenties who had mild COVID-19 (a few samples of this study predate the infection). Cell type and time point are not known. CDR3s include the opening cysteine and the closing phenylalanine or tryptophan. The order of the fields is D gene, V gene, clone size, J gene, CDR3 protein, CDR3 DNA. A D gene is named only where the DNA matches it firmly. Size is omitted from some rows. Given values are once, few, many or a class for expanded clones.

D: NA; V: TRBV11-2; size: NA; J: TRBJ2-5; CDR3: CASSSRQTEETQYF; DNA: TGTGCCAGCAGCTCCAGGCAAACTGAGGAGACCCAGTACTTC
D: NA; V: TRBV9; size: NA; J: TRBJ2-1; CDR3: CASSVGGGPANNEQFF; DNA: TGTGCCAGCAGCGTAGGTGGGGGGCCCGCGAACAATGAGCAGTTCTTC
D: NA; V: TRBV2; size: few; J: TRBJ1-1; CDR3: CASRNSLNTEAFF; DNA: TGTGCCAGCAGAAACAGTCTGAACACTGAAGCTTTCTTT
D: TRBD1; V: TRBV7-2; size: NA; J: TRBJ1-4; CDR3: CASSARQGEEEKLFF; DNA: TGTGCCAGCAGCGCCCGACAGGGGGAGGAGGAAAAACTGTTTTTT
D: NA; V: TRBV7-9; size: many; J: TRBJ1-5; CDR3: CASSLGPHNQPQHF; DNA: TGTGCCAGCAGCTTGGGACCTCACAATCAGCCCCAGCATTTT
D: TRBD2; V: TRBV29-1; size: many; J: TRBJ2-3; CDR3: CSVSPASGGVADTQYF; DNA: TGCAGCGTTTCCCCTGCGAGCGGGGGTGTCGCAGATACGCAGTATTTT
D: NA; V: TRBV7-2; size: many; J: TRBJ1-5; CDR3: CASSPWTDQPQHF; DNA: TGTGCCAGCAGCCCGTGGACAGATCAGCCCCAGCATTTT
D: NA; V: TRBV5-4; size: few; J: TRBJ1-1; CDR3: CASSLAGRRTEAFF; DNA: TGTGCCAGCAGCTTGGCTGGTAGGAGGACTGAAGCTTTCTTT
D: TRBD1; V: TRBV12-3/TRBV12-4; size: few; J: TRBJ2-3; CDR3: CASSSYGQDADTQYF; DNA: TGTGCCAGCAGTTCCTACGGACAGGACGCAGATACGCAGTATTTT
D: TRBD1; V: TRBV6-6; size: NA; J: TRBJ1-5; CDR3: CASSADRGNQPQHF; DNA: TGTGCCAGCAGTGCGGACAGGGGCAATCAGCCCCAGCATTTT
D: TRBD2; V: TRBV5-1; size: NA; J: TRBJ2-7; CDR3: CASSLGTSGEYEQYF; DNA: TGCGCCAGCAGCTTGGGGACTAGCGGGGAATACGAGCAGTACTTC